This TCR beta chain appears in the sequencing data of a study of T cell changes during pregnancy in multiple sclerosis. Trimming took 2 bases from V and 5 from J; bases not matched to a gene: 8. Germline V CDR1 and CDR2: MNHNS, SASEGT. The CDR3 runs 16 residues. Profiled with immunoSEQ multiplex PCR; TCRdb holds only in-frame clones, not every one. Among some 110,000 clones listed, 85% to 95% were seen once. The origin of this receptor is a female donor with multiple sclerosis, enrolled in a pregnancy study. The sample consisted of peripheral blood, taken after pregnancy. The rearrangement uses TRBV6-1 and TRBJ2-1, with 8 nucleotides matching TRBD2. The chain's CDR3 is CASSELSGSPNNEQFF. The CDR3 DNA reads as TGTGCCAGCAGTGAACTAAGCGGGAGTCCAAACAATGAGCAGTTCTTC.